This passage covers 18 T cell receptor beta chains from one sample sequenced in a study of vaccination effects on CD4 cells after COVID-19. These receptors lack a known antigen. This table comes from immunoSEQ multiplex PCR, and its TCRdb copy is limited to in-frame clones, with some not included. The sample contains 23,000 or so clones, roughly 76% of which appear only once. Ahead of sequencing, the ViraFEST assay grew antigen-specific CD4+ T cells using viral peptide pools. With around ten days of culture completed, CD4+ T cells were isolated. The vaccine given was either BNT162b2 or mRNA-1273, in two doses. Sequenced here: CD4+ T cells from PBMCs cultured with SARS-CoV-2 spike peptides, sampled after COVID-19 vaccination. These receptors were taken from a human donor who received a COVID-19 vaccine. Some clones in this sample may be carry-over from other donors' samples.

CDR3 sequence (DNA): TGTGCCAGCAGCCCGGGACTAGCGGGGGCCAGCTCCTACGAGCAGTACGTC. As protein: CASSPGLAGASSYEQYV. V usage is TRBV28 and J usage is TRBJ2-7; 14 bases line up with TRBD2. Germline V gives CDR1 MDHEN, CDR2 SYDVKM. The CDR3 extends over 17 amino acids. The ends lost 6 bases at V and 0 bases at J; junction bases unmatched: 7.

Only a few counts were recorded for this clone. The chain employs TRBV7-2 and TRBJ2-3, with 12 bases identical to TRBD2. The junction had 7 bases not matched to a gene; V was cut back by 1 base and J by 5 bases. The CDR3 contains 17 residues. Germline V lookup: CDR1 SGHTA, CDR2 FQGNSA. CDR3 region: CASSLGASGGAQDTQYF. As DNA, the CDR3 is TGTGCCAGCAGCTTAGGGGCTAGCGGGGGGGCCCAAGATACGCAGTATTTT.

The J gene is TRBJ2-5, the V gene TRBV5-1; the D gene could be TRBD1 or TRBD2 (5 bases each). Germline assignment: CDR1 SGHRS and CDR2 YFSETQ. V was shortened by 3 bases and J by 2 bases, with 17 bases between the two germline ends. The CDR3 is made up of 16 amino acids. The CDR3 DNA reads as TGCGCCAGCAGCTCCTTCGGGACGCTGGGACAAGAGACCCAGTACTTC. This codes for CASSSFGTLGQETQYF.

The V call is TRBV19, the J call TRBJ2-1; D possibly matches TRBD1 or TRBD2 (5 bases each). The V end was cut by 4 bases, the J end by 0 bases, with 7 bases between. This CDR3 is 14 amino acids long. Germline CDR1 reads LNHDA; CDR2 reads SQIVND (reference sequence). The CDR3 spells CASSRGSSYNEQFF. DNA of the CDR3: TGTGCCAGTAGTAGGGGGAGCTCCTACAATGAGCAGTTCTTC.

The rearrangement joins TRBV12-5 to TRBJ2-1; 10 bases map to TRBD1. Losses at the gene ends were 5 bases for V and 7 bases for J; bases not matched to a gene: 8. Germline V gene sequence: CDR1 LGHNT, CDR2 FRNRAP. CDR3 size: 15 residues. The CDR3 loop reads CASGAGQGEKNEQFF. The CDR3 bases are TGTGCTAGTGGTGCTGGACAGGGGGAAAAAAATGAGCAGTTCTTC. Based on the CDR3 plus reference TRBV12-5 and TRBJ2-1, the full variable domain is DARVTQTPRHKVTEMGQEVTMRCQPILGHNTVFWYRQTMMQGLELLAYFRNRAPLDDSGMPKDRFSAEMPDATLATLKIQPSEPRDSAVYFCASGAGQGEKNEQFFGPGTRLTVL.

The chain carries TRBV4-2 and TRBJ2-1; D uncertain. This CDR3 has 16 residues. Germline assignment: CDR1 LGHNA and CDR2 YNFKEQ. With 0 bases removed from V and 6 bases from J, the gap between germline ends came to 15 bases. The CDR3: CASSQDKTVGVNEQFF. DNA for the CDR3: TGTGCCAGCAGCCAAGATAAGACGGTTGGGGTCAATGAGCAGTTCTTC.

The chain recombines TRBV4-1 with TRBJ2-1; TRBD2 matches at 7 bases. This CDR3 is 18 amino acids long. V shed 1 base and J 0 bases; nucleotides not matched to a gene: 9. Germline V gives CDR1 MGHRA, CDR2 YSYEKL. This CDR3 is CASSQVIGGRSSYNEQFF. The DNA of the CDR3 is TGCGCCAGCAGCCAAGTAATCGGCGGGAGAAGCTCCTACAATGAGCAGTTCTTC.

The chain couples TRBV5-1 to TRBJ2-3; 9 nucleotides align to TRBD1. The CDR3 length is 16 residues. CDR1 is SGHRS, CDR2 YFSETQ, per germline. With 4 bases clipped from V and 4 bases from J, the junction kept 10 bases outside the gene matches. CDR3 amino acids: CASSEQGAFSADTQYF. The CDR3 DNA sequence: TGCGCCAGCAGCGAACAGGGGGCCTTTAGTGCAGATACGCAGTATTTT.

The chain employs TRBV5-1 and TRBJ2-7; 7 bases are a match to TRBD1. From germline, CDR1 is SGHRS and CDR2 YFSETQ. This CDR3 contains 15 residues. V was pared by 0 bases and J by 3 bases, with 6 bases of the junction left unmatched. This CDR3 is CASSLAGTVNYEQYF. CDR3 nucleotides: TGCGCCAGCAGCTTGGCCGGGACAGTTAACTACGAGCAGTACTTC.

J is TRBJ2-6 and V is TRBV2, with D unresolved. Germline CDR1 and CDR2: SNHLY and FYNNEI. Trimming removed 6 bases at V and 4 bases at J, with 10 bases between. CDR3 length equals 14 residues. CDR3 sequence: CASSPIVGANVLTF. Here the CDR3 DNA reads TGTGCCAGCAGCCCTATAGTAGGGGCCAACGTCCTGACTTTC.

This sequence joins TRBV5-1 and TRBJ1-1; no definite D call. The V gene's germline CDR1 is SGHRS and CDR2 YFSETQ. Between the trimmed V and J ends, which lost 6 bases and 1 base, there was a span of 16 bases. The CDR3 extends over 15 amino acids. Written as DNA, the CDR3 is TGCGCCAGCAAACCCCCTGGGTATTCGAACACTGAAGCTTTCTTT. Translating gives CASKPPGYSNTEAFF.

This chain connects TRBV5-4 to TRBJ2-3; TRBD2 might be the D (5 bases). V lost 9 bases and J lost 1, with 15 bases in between. The CDR3 contains 14 residues. Germline V gene lookup returns CDR1 SGHNT and CDR2 YYREEE (reference sequence). The chain's CDR3 is CATSPGIGTDTQYF. The CDR3 nucleotides are TGTGCCACCTCCCCCGGGATTGGCACAGATACGCAGTATTTT.

The genes are TRBV19 and TRBJ1-1; D is unclear. The CDR3 contains 11 residues. Germline values: CDR1 LNHDA, CDR2 SQIVND (reference sequence). Trimming stripped 10 bases from V and 1 base from J, with 7 bases between. The CDR3 DNA reads as TGTGCCACCCGACAGAACACTGAAGCTTTCTTT. As protein: CATRQNTEAFF.

The V call is TRBV3-1 (or the pseudogene TRBV3-2), the J call TRBJ2-5; no clear D. Germline values: CDR1 LGHDT, CDR2 YNNKEL (reference sequence). The CDR3 sequence is 13 residues long. V was pared by 1 base and J by 5 bases, with 8 bases between. CDR3 in DNA: TGTGCCAGCAGCCAAGTCCCCCGGGAGACCCAGTACTTC. It is translated as CASSQVPRETQYF.

This chain links TRBV7-2 with TRBJ2-2; possibly TRBD1 for D (6 bases). Germline CDR1 reads SGHTA; CDR2 reads FQGNSA. V was cut by 5 bases and J by 3 bases, with 13 bases left in between. The CDR3 is 15 amino acids. The CDR3: CASSQQGLDTGELFF. The DNA of the CDR3 is TGTGCCAGCAGCCAACAGGGCTTGGACACCGGGGAGCTGTTTTTT.

This clone has just one count. This sequence joins TRBV18 and TRBJ1-5; D possibly corresponds to TRBD1 (6 bases). This CDR3 has 15 amino acids. The germline V and J ends were trimmed by 6 bases and 4 bases, with 16 bases remaining between them. Germline CDR1 is KGHSH and CDR2 is LQKENI. CDR3 in DNA: TGTGCCAGCTCTCTGGGGGCAGAGAGGAATCAGCCCCAGCATTTT. Its translation: CASSLGAERNQPQHF.

V gene TRBV19 combines with J gene TRBJ1-1; 7 nucleotides agree with TRBD1. This CDR3 has 13 residues. Germline V gives CDR1 LNHDA, CDR2 SQIVND (reference sequence). V shed 5 bases, J shed 3 bases, and the junction held 3 bases outside the gene matches. CDR3 sequence: CASSQQGYTEAFF. DNA of the CDR3: TGTGCCAGTAGTCAACAGGGGTACACTGAAGCTTTCTTT.

This chain uses TRBV3-1 (or the pseudogene TRBV3-2) with TRBJ2-5; D is perhaps TRBD2 (6 bases). The CDR3 consists of 13 residues. V was clipped by 3 bases and J by 5 bases, with 10 bases between them. Germline V gene sequence: CDR1 LGHDT, CDR2 YNNKEL (reference sequence). CDR3 DNA: TGTGCCAGCAGCCAGCGGGGTCCGGAGACCCAGTACTTC. It specifies CASSQRGPETQYF.